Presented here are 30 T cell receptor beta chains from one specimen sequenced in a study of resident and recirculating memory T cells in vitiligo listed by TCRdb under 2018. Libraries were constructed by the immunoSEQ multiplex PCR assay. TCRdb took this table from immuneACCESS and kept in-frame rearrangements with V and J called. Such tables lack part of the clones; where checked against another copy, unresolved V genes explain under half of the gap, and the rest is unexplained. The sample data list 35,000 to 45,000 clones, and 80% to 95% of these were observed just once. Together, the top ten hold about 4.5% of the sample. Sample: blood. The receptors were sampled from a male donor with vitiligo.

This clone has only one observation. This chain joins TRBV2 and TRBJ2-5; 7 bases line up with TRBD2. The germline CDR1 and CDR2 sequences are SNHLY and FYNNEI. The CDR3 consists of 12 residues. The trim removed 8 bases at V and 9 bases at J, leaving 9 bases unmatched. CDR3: CASRGVVAAQYF. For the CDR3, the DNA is TGTGCCAGCCGGGGGGTGGTGGCGGCCCAGTACTTC.

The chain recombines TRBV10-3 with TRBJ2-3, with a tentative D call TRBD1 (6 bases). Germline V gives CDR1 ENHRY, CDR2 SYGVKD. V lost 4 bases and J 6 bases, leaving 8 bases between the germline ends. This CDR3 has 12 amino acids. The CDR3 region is CAISGQADTQYF. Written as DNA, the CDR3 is TGTGCCATCAGTGGACAGGCGGATACGCAGTATTTT.

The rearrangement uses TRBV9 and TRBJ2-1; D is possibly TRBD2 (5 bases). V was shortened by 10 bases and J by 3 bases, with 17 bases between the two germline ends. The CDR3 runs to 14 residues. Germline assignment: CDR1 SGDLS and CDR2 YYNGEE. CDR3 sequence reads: CASSARRDYNEQFF. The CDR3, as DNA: TGTGCCTCCAGTGCCCGACGGGACTACAATGAGCAGTTCTTC. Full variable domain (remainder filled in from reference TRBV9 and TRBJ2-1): DSGVTQTPKHLITATGQRVTLRCSPRSGDLSVYWYQQSLDQGLQFLIQYYNGEERAKGNILERFSAQQFPDLHSELNLSSLELGDSALYFCASSARRDYNEQFFGPGTRLTVL.

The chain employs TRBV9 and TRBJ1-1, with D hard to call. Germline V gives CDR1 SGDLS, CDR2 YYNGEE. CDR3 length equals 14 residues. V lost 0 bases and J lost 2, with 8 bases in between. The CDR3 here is CASSVGGSNTEAFF. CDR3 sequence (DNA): TGTGCCAGCAGCGTAGGAGGGTCCAACACTGAAGCTTTCTTT.

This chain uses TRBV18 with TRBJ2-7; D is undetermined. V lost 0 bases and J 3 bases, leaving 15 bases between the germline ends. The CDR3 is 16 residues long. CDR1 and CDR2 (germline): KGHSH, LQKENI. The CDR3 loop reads CASSPPNSPSGYEQYF. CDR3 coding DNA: TGTGCCAGCTCACCACCTAATTCGCCCTCCGGCTACGAGCAGTACTTC.

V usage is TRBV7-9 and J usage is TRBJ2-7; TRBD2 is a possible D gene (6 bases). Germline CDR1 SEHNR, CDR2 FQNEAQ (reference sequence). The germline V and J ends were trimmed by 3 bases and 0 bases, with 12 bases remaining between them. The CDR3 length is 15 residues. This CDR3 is CASSLRDWSSYEQYF. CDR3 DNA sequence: TGTGCCAGCAGCTTGCGGGACTGGAGCTCCTACGAGCAGTACTTC.

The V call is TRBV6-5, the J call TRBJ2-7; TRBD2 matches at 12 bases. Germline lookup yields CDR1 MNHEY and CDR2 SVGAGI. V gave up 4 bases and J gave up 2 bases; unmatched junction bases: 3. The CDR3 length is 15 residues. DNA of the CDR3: TGTGCCAGCAGTTCCCGACTAGCGGGGGCCTACGAGCAGTACTTC. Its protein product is CASSSRLAGAYEQYF.

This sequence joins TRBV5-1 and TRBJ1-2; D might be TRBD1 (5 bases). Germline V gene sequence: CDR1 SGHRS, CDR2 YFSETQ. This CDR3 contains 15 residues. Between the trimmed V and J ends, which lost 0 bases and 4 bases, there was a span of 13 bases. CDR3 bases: TGCGCCAGCAGCTTGGCCCGGGGGTACAGCTATGGCTACACCTTC. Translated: CASSLARGYSYGYTF.

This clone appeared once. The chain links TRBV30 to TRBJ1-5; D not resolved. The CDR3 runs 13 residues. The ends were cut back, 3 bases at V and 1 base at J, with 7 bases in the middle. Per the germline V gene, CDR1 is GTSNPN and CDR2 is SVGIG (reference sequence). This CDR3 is CAWRHQSNQPQHF. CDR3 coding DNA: TGTGCCTGGAGACACCAGAGCAATCAGCCCCAGCATTTT. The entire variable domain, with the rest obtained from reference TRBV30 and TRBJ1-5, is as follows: SQTIHQWPATLVQPVGSPLSLECTVEGTSNPNLYWYRQAAGRGLQLLFYSVGIGQISSEVPQNLSASRPQDRQFILSSKKLLLSDSGFYLCAWRHQSNQPQHFGDGTRLSIL.

The CDR3, as DNA: TGCGCCAGCAGCCAAGAATATCAGGGGTCCTTCGGATACGAGCAGTACTTC. Its translation is CASSQEYQGSFGYEQYF. The rearrangement joins TRBV4-3 to TRBJ2-7; D is perhaps TRBD1 (6 bases). The CDR3 spans 17 residues. V gave up 0 bases and J gave up 4 bases, with 19 bases separating them. CDR1 and CDR2 (germline): LGHNA, YSLEER.

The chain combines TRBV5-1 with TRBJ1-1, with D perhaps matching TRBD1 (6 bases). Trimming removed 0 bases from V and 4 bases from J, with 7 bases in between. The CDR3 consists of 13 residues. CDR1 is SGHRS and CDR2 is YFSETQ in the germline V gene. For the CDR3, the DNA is TGCGCCAGCAGCTTGGAAGGGGGCACTGAAGCTTTCTTT. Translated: CASSLEGGTEAFF.

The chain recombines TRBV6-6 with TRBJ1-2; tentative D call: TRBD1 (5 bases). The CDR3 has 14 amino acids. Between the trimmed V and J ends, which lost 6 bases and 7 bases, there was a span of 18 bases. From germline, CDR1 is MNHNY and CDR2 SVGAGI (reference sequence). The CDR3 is CASRTPNGGSGYTF. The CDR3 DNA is TGTGCCAGCAGGACGCCGAACGGGGGGTCTGGCTACACCTTC.

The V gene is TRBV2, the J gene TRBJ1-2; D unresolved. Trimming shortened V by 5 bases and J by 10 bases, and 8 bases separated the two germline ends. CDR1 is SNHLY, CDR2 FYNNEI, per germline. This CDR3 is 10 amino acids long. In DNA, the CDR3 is TGTGCCAGCAGTAAAGACTCCTACACCTTC. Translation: CASSKDSYTF.

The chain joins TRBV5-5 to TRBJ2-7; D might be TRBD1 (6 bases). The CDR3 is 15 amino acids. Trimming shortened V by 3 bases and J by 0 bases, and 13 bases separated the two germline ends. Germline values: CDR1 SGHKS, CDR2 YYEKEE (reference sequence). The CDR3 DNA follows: TGTGCCAGCAGCTACTTGGACAGTAACTCCTACGAGCAGTACTTC. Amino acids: CASSYLDSNSYEQYF.

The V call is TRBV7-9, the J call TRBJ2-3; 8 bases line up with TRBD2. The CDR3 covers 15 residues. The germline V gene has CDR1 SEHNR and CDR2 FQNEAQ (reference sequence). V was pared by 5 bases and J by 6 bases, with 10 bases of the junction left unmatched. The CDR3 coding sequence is TGTGCCAGCAGCAACTTGACTAGCGTCTATGATACGCAGTATTTT. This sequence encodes CASSNLTSVYDTQYF.

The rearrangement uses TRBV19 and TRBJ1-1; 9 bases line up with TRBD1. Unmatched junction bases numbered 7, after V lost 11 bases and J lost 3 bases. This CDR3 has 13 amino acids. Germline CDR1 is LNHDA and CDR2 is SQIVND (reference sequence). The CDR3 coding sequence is TGTGCCTCTAGGGACAGGGCATACACTGAAGCTTTCTTT. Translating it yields CASRDRAYTEAFF.

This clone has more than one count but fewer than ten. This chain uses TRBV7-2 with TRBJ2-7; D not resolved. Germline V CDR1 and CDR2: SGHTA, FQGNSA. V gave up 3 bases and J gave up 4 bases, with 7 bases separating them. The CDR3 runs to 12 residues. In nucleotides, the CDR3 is TGTGCCAGCAGCTTCGGTTTGTACGAGCAGTACTTC. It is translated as CASSFGLYEQYF.

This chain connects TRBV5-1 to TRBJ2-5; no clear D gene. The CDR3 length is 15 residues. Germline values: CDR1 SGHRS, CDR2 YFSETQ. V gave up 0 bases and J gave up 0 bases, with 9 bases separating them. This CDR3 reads CASSLGFADQETQYF. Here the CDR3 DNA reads TGCGCCAGCAGCTTGGGTTTTGCGGACCAAGAGACCCAGTACTTC.

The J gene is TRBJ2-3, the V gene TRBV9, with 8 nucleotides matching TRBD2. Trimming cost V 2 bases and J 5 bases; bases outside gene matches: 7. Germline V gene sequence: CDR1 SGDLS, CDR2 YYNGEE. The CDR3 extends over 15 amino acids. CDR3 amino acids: CASSVFGGGLDTQYF. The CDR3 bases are TGTGCCAGCAGCGTGTTCGGCGGGGGGTTAGATACGCAGTATTTT.

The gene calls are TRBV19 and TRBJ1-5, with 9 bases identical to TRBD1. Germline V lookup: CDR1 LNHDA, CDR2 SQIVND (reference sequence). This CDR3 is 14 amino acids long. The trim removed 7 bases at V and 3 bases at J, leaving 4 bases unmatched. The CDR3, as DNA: TGTGCCAGTACCGGGACAGGGAACAATCAGCCCCAGCATTTT. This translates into CASTGTGNNQPQHF.

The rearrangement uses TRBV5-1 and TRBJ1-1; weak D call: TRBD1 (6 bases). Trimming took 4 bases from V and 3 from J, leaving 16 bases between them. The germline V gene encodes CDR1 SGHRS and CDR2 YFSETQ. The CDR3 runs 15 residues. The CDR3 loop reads CASSRTPTGDTEAFF. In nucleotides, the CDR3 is TGCGCCAGCAGCCGAACCCCGACAGGAGACACTGAAGCTTTCTTT.

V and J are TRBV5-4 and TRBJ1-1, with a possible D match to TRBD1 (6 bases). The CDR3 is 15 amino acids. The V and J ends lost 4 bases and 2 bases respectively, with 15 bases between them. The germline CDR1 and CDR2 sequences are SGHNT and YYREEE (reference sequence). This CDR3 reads CASSLTRDTNTEAFF. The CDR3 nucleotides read TGTGCCAGCAGCCTTACCCGGGACACAAACACTGAAGCTTTCTTT.

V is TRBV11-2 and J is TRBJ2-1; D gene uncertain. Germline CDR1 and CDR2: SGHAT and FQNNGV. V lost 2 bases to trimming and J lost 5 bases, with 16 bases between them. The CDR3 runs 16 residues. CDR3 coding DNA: TGTGCCAGCAGCTTAACGTCCAGATACCTCGACAATGAGCAGTTCTTC. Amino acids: CASSLTSRYLDNEQFF.

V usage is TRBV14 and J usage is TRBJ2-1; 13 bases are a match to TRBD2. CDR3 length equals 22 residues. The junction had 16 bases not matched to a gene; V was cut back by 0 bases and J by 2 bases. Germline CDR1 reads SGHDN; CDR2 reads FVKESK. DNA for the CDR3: TGTGCCAGCAGCCAAGATTTTTTTCGGGGGACTAGCGGGGACCAAGCCTACAATGAGCAGTTCTTC. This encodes CASSQDFFRGTSGDQAYNEQFF.

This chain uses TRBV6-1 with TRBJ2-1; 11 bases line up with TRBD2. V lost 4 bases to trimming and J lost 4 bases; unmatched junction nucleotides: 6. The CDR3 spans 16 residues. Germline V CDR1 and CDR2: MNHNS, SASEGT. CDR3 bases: TGTGCCAGCAGTGCCCATAGCGGGGGGGCGTACAATGAGCAGTTCTTC. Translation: CASSAHSGGAYNEQFF.

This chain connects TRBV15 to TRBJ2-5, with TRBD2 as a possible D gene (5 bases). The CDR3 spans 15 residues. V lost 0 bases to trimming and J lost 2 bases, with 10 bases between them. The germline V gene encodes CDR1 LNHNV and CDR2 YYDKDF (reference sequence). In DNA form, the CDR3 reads TGTGCCACCAGCAGAGATCTAGCACTACAAGAGACCCAGTACTTC. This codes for CATSRDLALQETQYF.

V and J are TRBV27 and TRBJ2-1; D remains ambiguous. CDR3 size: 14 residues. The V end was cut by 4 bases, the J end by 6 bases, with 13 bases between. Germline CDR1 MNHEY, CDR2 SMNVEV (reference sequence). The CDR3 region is CASSSLERPNEQFF. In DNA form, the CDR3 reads TGTGCCAGCAGTTCCCTCGAGCGCCCCAATGAGCAGTTCTTC.

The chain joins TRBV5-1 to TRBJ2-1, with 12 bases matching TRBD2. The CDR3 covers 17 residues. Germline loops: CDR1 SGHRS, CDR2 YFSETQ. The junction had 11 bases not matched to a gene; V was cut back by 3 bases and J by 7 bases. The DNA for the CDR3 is TGCGCCAGCAGCTCGTTGACTAGCGGGGGAGTGGGGAATGAGCAGTTCTTC. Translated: CASSSLTSGGVGNEQFF.

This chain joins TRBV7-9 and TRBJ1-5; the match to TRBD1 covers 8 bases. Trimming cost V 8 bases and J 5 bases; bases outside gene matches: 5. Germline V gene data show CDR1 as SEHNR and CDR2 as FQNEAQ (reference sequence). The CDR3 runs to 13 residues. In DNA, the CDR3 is TGTGCCAGCCAGACAGGGGTAGATCAGCCCCAGCATTTT. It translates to CASQTGVDQPQHF.

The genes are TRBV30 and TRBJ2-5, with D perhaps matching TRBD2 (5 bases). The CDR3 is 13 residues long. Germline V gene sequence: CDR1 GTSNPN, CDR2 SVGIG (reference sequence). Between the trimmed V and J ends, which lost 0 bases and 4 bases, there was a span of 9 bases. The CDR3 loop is CAWSVGGSETQYF. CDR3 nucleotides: TGTGCCTGGAGTGTAGGCGGGTCAGAGACCCAGTACTTC.